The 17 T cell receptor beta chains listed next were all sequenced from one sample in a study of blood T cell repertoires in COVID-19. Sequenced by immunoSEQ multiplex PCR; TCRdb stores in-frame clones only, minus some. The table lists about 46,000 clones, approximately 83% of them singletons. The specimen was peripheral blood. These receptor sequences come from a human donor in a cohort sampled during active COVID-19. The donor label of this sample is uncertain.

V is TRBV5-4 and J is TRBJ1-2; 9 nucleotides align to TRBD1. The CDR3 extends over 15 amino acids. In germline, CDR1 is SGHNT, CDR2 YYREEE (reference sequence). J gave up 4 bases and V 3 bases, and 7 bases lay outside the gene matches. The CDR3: CASSSGDREGYGYTF. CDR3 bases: TGTGCCAGCAGCTCCGGGGACAGGGAAGGCTATGGCTACACCTTC.

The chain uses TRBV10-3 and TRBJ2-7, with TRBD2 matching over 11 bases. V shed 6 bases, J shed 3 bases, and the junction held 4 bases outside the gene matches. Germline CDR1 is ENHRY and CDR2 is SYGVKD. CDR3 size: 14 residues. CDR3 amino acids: CAISPGTSGYEQYF. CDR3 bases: TGTGCCATCAGCCCCGGGACTAGCGGCTACGAGCAGTACTTC.

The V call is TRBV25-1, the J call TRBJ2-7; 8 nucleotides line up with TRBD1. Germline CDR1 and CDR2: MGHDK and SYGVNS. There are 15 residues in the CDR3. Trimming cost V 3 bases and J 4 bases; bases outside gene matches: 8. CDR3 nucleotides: TGTGCCAGCAGTGATTCCCCCGACAGGGGATACGAGCAGTACTTC. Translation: CASSDSPDRGYEQYF.

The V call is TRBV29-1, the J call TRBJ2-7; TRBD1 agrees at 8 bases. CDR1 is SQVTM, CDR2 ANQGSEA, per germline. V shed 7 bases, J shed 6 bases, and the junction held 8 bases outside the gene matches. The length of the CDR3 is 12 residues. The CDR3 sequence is CSGRMTGVEQYF. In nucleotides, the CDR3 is TGCAGCGGGCGCATGACAGGGGTCGAGCAGTACTTC.

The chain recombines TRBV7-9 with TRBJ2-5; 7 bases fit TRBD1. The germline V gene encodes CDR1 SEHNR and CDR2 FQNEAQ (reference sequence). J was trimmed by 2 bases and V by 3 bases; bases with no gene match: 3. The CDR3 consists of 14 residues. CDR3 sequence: CASSFGQVQETQYF. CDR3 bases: TGTGCCAGCAGCTTCGGACAGGTTCAAGAGACCCAGTACTTC.

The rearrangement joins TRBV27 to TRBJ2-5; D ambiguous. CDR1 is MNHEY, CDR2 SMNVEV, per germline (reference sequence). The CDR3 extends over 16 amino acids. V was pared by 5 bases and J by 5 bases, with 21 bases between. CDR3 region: CASSQALPRGGETQYF. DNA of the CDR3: TGTGCCAGCAGTCAAGCCCTACCACGCGGTGGGGAGACCCAGTACTTC.

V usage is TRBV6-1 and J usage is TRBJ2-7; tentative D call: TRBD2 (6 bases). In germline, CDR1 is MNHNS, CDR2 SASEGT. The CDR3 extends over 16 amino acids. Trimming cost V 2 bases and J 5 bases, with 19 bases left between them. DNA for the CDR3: TGTGCCAGCAGTGAATTGGCTAGCGCCCAAGGGGACGAGCAGTACTTC. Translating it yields CASSELASAQGDEQYF.

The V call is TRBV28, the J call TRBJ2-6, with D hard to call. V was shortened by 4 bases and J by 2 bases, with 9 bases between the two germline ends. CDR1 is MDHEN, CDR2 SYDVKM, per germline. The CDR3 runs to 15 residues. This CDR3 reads CASSSLSTGANVLTF. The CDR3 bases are TGTGCCAGCAGTTCTCTATCTACTGGGGCCAACGTCCTGACTTTC.

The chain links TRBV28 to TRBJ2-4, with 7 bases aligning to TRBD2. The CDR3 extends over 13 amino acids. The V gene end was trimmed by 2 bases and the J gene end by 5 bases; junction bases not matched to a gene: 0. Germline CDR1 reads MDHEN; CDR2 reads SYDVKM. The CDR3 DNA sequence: TGTGCCAGCAGTTTAAGCGGGGAAAACATTCAGTACTTC. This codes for CASSLSGENIQYF.

This chain's CDR3 is CASSMPSRRETQYF. The CDR3 nucleotides are TGTGCCAGTAGTATGCCCTCCCGGCGGGAGACCCAGTACTTC. V and J are TRBV19 and TRBJ2-5; D gene unclear. The CDR3 has 14 residues. Deletions cut 3 bases from V and 5 bases from J, with 13 bases between. The V gene's germline CDR1 is LNHDA and CDR2 SQIVND (reference sequence).

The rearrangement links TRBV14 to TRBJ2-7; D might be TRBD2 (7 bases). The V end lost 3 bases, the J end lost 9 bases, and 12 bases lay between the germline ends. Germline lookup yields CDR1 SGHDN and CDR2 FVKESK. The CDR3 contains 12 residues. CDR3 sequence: CASSQYREGQYF. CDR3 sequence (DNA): TGTGCCAGCAGCCAGTACAGGGAGGGGCAGTACTTC.

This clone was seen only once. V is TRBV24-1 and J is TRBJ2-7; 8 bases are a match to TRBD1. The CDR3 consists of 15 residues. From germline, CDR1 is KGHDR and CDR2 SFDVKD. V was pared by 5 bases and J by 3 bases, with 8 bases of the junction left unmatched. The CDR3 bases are TGTGCCACCAGTGCTTCCGGGACAGGTGACTACGAGCAGTACTTC. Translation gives CATSASGTGDYEQYF.

As DNA, the CDR3 is TGTGCCAGCAGTACCGGACTGACTGTTGTTACTGAAGCTTTCTTT. Protein sequence: CASSTGLTVVTEAFF. V gene TRBV6-5 combines with J gene TRBJ1-1; D unclear. Trimming took off 5 bases at V and 5 bases at J, with 18 bases between the two ends. There are 15 residues in the CDR3. Germline CDR1 MNHEY, CDR2 SVGAGI.

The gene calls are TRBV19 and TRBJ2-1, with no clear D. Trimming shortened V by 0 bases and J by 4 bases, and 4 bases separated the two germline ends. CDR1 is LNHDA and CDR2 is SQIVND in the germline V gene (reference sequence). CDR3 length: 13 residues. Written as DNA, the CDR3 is TGTGCCAGTAGTATAGACAGTTACAATGAGCAGTTCTTC. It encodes CASSIDSYNEQFF.

The CDR3 region is CATSETRQGQETQYF. CDR3 DNA sequence: TGTGCCACCAGCGAAACTCGACAGGGGCAAGAGACCCAGTACTTC. The rearrangement links TRBV15 to TRBJ2-5; 8 bases fit TRBD1. This CDR3 contains 15 residues. From germline, CDR1 is LNHNV and CDR2 YYDKDF (reference sequence). With 5 bases clipped from V and 2 bases from J, the junction kept 7 bases outside the gene matches.

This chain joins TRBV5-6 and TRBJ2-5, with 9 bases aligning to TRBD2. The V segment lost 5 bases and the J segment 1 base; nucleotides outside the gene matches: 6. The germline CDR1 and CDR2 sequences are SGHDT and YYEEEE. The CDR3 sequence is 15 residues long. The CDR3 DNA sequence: TGTGCCAGCAGTTCAGCGGGGGGTGGCCAAGAGACCCAGTACTTC. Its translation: CASSSAGGGQETQYF.

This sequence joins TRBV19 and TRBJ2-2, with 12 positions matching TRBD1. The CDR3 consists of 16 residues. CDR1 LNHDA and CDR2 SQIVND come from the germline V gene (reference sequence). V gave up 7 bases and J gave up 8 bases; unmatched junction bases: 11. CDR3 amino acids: CASISSGTGGLGELFF. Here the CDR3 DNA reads TGTGCCAGTATCTCCTCCGGGACAGGGGGCTTGGGGGAGCTGTTTTTT.